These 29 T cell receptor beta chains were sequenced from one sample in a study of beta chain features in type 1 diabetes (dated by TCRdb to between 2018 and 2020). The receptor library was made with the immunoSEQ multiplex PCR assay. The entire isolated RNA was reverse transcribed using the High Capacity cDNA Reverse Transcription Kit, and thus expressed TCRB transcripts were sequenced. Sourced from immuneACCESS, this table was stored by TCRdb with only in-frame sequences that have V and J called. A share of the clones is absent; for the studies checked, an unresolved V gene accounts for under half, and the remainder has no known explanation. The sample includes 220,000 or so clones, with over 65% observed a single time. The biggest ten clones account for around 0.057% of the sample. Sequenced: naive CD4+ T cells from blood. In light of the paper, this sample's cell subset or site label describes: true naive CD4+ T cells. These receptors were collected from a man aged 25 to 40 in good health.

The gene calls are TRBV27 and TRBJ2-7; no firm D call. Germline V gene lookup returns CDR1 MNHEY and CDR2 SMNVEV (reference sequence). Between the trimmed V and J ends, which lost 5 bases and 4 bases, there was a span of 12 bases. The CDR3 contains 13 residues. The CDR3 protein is CASSIDREYEQYF. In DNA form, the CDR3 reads TGTGCCAGCAGTATCGATAGGGAATACGAGCAGTACTTC.

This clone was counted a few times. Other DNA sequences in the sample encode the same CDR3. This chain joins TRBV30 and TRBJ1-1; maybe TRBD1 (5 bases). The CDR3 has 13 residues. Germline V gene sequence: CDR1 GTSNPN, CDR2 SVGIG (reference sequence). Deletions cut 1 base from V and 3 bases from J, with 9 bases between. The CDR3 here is CAWSGRGDTEAFF. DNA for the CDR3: TGTGCCTGGAGTGGCAGAGGGGACACTGAAGCTTTCTTT.

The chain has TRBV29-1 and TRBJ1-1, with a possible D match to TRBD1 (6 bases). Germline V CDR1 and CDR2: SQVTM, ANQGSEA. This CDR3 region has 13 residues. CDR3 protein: CALAGVMNTEAFF. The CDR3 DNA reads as TGCGCTCTAGCAGGGGTCATGAACACTGAAGCTTTCTTT.

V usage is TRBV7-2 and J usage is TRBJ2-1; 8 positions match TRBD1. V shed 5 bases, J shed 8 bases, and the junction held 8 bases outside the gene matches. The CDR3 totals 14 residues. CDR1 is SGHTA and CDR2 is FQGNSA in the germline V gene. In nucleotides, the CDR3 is TGTGCCAGCAGCCCGAGACAGGGGACATATGAGCAGTTCTTC. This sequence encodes CASSPRQGTYEQFF.

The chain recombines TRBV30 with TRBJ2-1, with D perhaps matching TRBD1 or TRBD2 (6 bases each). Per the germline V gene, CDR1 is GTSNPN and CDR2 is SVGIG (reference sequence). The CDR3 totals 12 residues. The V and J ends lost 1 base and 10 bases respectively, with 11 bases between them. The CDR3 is CAWSGGAGEQFF. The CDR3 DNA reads TGTGCCTGGAGTGGGGGGGCTGGAGAGCAGTTCTTC.

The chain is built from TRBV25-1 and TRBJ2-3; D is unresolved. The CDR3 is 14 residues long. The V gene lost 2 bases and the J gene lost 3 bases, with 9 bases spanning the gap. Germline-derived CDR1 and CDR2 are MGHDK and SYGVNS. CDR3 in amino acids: CASSEPRWTDTQYF. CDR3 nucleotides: TGTGCCAGCAGTGAACCACGGTGGACAGATACGCAGTATTTT.

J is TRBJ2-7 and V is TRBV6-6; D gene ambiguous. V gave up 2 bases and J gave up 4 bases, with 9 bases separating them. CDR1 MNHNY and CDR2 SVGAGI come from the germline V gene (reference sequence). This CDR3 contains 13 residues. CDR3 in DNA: TGTGCCAGCAGTTACAGAGTGACATACGAGCAGTACTTC. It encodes CASSYRVTYEQYF.

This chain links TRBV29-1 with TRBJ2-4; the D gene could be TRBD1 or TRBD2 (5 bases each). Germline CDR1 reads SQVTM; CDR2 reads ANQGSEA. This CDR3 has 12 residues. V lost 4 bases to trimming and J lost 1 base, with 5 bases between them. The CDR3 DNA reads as TGCAGCGTTGGGGGGGCCAAAAACATTCAGTACTTC. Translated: CSVGGAKNIQYF.

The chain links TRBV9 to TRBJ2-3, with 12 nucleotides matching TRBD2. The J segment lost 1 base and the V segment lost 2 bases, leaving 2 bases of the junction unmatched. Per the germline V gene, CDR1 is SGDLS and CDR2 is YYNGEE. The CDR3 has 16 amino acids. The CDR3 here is CASSVTSGSGTDTQYF. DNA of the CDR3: TGTGCCAGCAGCGTGACTAGCGGGAGCGGCACAGATACGCAGTATTTT.

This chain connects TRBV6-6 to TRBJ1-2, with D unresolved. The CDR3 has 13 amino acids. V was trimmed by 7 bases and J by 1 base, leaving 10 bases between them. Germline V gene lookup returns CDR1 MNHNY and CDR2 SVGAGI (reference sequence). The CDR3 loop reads CASTVALNYGYTF. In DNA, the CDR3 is TGTGCCAGCACCGTTGCACTTAACTATGGCTACACCTTC.

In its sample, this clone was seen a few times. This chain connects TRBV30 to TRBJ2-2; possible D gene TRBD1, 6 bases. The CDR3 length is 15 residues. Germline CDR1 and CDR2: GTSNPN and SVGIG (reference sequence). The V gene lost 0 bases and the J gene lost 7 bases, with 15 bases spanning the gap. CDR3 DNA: TGTGCCTGGAGTGTACAAGCAGGGGTTGGCGGGGAGCTGTTTTTT. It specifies CAWSVQAGVGGELFF.

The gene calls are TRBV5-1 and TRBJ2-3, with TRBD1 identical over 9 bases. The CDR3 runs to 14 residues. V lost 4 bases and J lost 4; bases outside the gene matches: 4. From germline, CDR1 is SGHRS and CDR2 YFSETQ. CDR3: CASSPDRGADTQYF. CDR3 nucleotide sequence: TGCGCCAGCAGCCCGGACAGGGGCGCAGATACGCAGTATTTT.

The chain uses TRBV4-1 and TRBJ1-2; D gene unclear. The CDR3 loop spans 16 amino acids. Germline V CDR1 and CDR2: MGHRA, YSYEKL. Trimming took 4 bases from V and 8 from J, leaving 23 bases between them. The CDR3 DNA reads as TGCGCCAGCAGCCTGGGTCGGGCAGCGGAGATCGGCGGCTACACCTTC. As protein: CASSLGRAAEIGGYTF.

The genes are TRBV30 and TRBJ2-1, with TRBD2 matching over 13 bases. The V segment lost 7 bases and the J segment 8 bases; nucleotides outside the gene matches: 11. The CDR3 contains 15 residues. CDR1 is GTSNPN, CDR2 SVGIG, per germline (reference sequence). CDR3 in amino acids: CASTTSGGSLHEQFF. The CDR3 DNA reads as TGTGCCTCGACGACTAGCGGGGGGTCCCTTCATGAGCAGTTCTTC.

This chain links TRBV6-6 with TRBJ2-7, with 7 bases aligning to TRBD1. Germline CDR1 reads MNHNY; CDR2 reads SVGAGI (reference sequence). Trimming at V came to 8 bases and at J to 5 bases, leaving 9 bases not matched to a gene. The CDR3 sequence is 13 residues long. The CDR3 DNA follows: TGTGCCAGCCGCGCGAGACAGGGCCACGAGCAGTACTTC. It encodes CASRARQGHEQYF.

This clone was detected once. The CDR3 here is CASAQGGQETQYF. CDR3 DNA sequence: TGTGCCAGCGCCCAGGGGGGCCAAGAGACCCAGTACTTC. V gene TRBV28 combines with J gene TRBJ2-5; tentative D call: TRBD1 (7 bases). CDR1 MDHEN and CDR2 SYDVKM come from the germline V gene. The CDR3 extends over 13 amino acids. V was pared by 8 bases and J by 1 base, with 11 bases between. Based on the CDR3 plus reference TRBV28 and TRBJ2-5, the full variable domain is DVKVTQSSRYLVKRTGEKVFLECVQDMDHENMFWYRQDPGLGLRLIYFSYDVKMKEKGDIPEGYSVSREKKERFSLILESASTNQTSMYLCASAQGGQETQYFGPGTRLLVL.

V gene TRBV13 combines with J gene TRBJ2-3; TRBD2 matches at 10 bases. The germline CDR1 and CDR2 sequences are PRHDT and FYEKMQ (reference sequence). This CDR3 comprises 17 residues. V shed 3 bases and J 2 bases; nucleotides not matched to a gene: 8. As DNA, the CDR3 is TGTGCCAGCAGCTTGGGGACTAGCGAGAGAACCACAGATACGCAGTATTTT. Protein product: CASSLGTSERTTDTQYF.

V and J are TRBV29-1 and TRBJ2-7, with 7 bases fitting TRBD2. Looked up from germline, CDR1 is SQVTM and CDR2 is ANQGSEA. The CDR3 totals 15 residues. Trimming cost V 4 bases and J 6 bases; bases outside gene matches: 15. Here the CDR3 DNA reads TGCAGCGTTGCATGGACGGGACGGGGGGTCGGCGAGCAGTACTTC. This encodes CSVAWTGRGVGEQYF.

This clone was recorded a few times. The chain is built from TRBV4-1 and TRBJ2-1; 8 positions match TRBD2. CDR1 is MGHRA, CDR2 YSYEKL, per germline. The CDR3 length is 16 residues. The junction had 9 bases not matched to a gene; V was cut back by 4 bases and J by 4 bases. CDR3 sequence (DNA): TGCGCCAGCAGCCGACAACTAGCGGTCGGGTACAATGAGCAGTTCTTC. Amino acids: CASSRQLAVGYNEQFF.

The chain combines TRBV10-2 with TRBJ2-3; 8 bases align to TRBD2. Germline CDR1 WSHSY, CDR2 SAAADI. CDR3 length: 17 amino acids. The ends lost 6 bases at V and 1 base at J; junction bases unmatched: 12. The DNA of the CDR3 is TGCGCCAGCAGACATCCGGGACTAGGGCCGGGCACAGATACGCAGTATTTT. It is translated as CASRHPGLGPGTDTQYF.

CDR3 in amino acids: CAWSSGFYNEQFF. In nucleotides, the CDR3 is TGTGCCTGGAGTAGCGGGTTCTACAATGAGCAGTTCTTC. V is TRBV30 and J is TRBJ2-1; weak D call: TRBD2 (6 bases). The V end was cut by 2 bases, the J end by 3 bases, with 8 bases between. Germline CDR1 and CDR2: GTSNPN and SVGIG (reference sequence). The CDR3 contains 13 residues. Combining the CDR3 with reference TRBV30 and TRBJ2-1 gives the whole variable domain SQTIHQWPATLVQPVGSPLSLECTVEGTSNPNLYWYRQAAGRGLQLLFYSVGIGQISSEVPQNLSASRPQDRQFILSSKKLLLSDSGFYLCAWSSGFYNEQFFGPGTRLTVL.

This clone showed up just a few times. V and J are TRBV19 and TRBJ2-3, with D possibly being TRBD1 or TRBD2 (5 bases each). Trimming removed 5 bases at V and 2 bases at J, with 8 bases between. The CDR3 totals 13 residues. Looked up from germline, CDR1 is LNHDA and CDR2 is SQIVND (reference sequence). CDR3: CASSRGATDTQYF. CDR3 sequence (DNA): TGTGCCAGTAGTCGAGGGGCCACAGATACGCAGTATTTT.

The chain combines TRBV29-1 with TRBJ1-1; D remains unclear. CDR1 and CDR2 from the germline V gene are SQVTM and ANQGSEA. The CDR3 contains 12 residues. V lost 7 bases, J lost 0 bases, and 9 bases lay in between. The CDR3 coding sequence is TGCAGCGCCGGTTACATGAACACTGAAGCTTTCTTT. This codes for CSAGYMNTEAFF.

This CDR3 is CASNPAGVSYEQYF. CDR3 nucleotide sequence: TGTGCCAGCAATCCGGCAGGGGTTTCCTACGAGCAGTACTTC. This chain joins TRBV25-1 and TRBJ2-7; D may be TRBD1 (6 bases). V dropped 7 bases and J dropped 1 base, with 14 bases sitting between them. The germline gives CDR1 MGHDK, CDR2 SYGVNS. The length of the CDR3 is 14 residues.

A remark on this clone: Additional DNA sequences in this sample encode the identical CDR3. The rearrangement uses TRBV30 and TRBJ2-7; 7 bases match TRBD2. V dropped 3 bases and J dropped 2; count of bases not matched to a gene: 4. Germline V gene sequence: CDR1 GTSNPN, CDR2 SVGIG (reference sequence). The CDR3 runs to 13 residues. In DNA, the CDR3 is TGTGCCTGGAGAGTAGCGGGTGCCTACGAGCAGTACTTC. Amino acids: CAWRVAGAYEQYF.

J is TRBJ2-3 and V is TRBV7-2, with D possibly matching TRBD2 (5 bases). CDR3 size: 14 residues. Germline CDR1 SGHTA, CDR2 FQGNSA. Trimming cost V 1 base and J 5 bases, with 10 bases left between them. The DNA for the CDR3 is TGTGCCAGCAGCTTAGGAGGGAAGCAAGATACGCAGTATTTT. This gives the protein CASSLGGKQDTQYF.

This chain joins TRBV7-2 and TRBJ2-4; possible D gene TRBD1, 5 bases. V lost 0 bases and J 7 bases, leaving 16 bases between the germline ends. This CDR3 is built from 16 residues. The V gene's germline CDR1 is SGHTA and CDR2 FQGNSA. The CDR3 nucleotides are TGTGCCAGCAGCTTAGCACCCTCCAGGCAGGGCAACATTCAGTACTTC. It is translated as CASSLAPSRQGNIQYF.

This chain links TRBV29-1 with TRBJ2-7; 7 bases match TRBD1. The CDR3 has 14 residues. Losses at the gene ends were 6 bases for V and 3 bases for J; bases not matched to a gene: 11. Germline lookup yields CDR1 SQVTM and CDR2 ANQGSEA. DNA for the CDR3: TGCAGCGTCGTAATACAGGGGAAGGACTACGAGCAGTACTTC. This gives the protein CSVVIQGKDYEQYF.

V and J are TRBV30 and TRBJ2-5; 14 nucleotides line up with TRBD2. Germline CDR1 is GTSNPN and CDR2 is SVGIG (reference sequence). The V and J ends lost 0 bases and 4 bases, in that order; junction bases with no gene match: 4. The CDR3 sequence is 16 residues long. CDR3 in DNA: TGTGCCTGGAGTGTCGGGACTAGCGGGAGAGGAGAGACCCAGTACTTC. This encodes CAWSVGTSGRGETQYF.